This T cell receptor beta chain was obtained from a study of post-analysis software for immune sequencing data. Study details: Some patients lacked subtype; others had relapsing-remitting, secondary progressive or progressive-relapsing disease.

Built from TCR beta cDNA, the libraries had unique molecular identifiers in them. Out of 1 to 10 million T cells, a few hundred thousand cDNA molecules were generated. One entry per CDR3 protein, called by TCRdb with MiXCR from the PCR reads. The sample yields around 700,000 distinct CDR3 sequences, around 60% seen once. With regard to this clonotype: Antigen specificity is unknown. Compared with germline, one end of the junction differs, possibly owing to a read error.

Broader study findings: Samples from a shared batch, those prepared together, strongly co-clustered by F measure. Multiple sclerosis patients had significantly lower normalized Chao1 diversity than controls.

Source material: blood. The TCR sequence derives from a girl aged 2-10 years with multiple sclerosis.

CDR3 in amino acids: CASSGTGGIYEQYF. CDR3 nucleotides: TGCGCCAGCAGTGGGACAGGGGGCATTTACGAGCAGTACTTC. The V and J genes are TRBV12-3 or TRBV12-4 and TRBJ2-7; 12 nucleotides match TRBD1. This CDR3 is built from 14 residues.